This note documents a single TCR beta chain sequence. Its antigen is not identified. The CDR3 runs 16 residues. Trimming removed 2 bases from V and 1 base from J; junction bases left unmatched: 6. Germline lookup yields CDR1 DFQATT and CDR2 SNEGSKA (reference sequence). For the second PCR, which ran for about 6 to 12 cycles, a sample-barcoded 5' primer and a J-beta primer mix were used. A tag from a template-switch adaptor with 12 random nucleotides marked each cDNA molecule. TCRdb reprocessed the 5' RACE reads via MiXCR and lists one record per CDR3 protein. Of around 990,000 distinct CDR3 sequences detected, 35% to 45% appear once; the ten largest clones hold 13%. This sample is drawn from a study of blood T cells in healthy people across ages. General study findings and limits: Per-million-T-cell TCR beta diversity fell roughly linearly with age.

The gene calls are TRBV20-1 and TRBJ1-5, with TRBD1 matching over 9 bases. Sequencing was carried out using blood. The receptor comes from a man aged 18 to 30 in good health. The DNA for the CDR3 is TGCAGTGCTAGAACAGGGGGCAACCCGAGCAATCAGCCCCAGCATTTT. Translated: CSARTGGNPSNQPQHF.